The 27 T cell receptor beta chains reported below all come from one sample, sequenced in a study of blood T cells in healthy people across ages. Primed by a sample-barcoded 5' primer and a J-beta primer mix, a second PCR proceeded for about 6 to 12 cycles. TCRdb re-derived calls from the 5' RACE reads in MiXCR, one entry per CDR3 protein. The sample includes approximately 800,000 distinct CDR3 sequences, around a quarter of them seen just once. These sequences were also reported in another study, on T cells of mothers and their children.

The specimen sequenced was blood. The receptors were sampled from a boy younger than 18 in good health.

The chain is built from TRBV20-1 and TRBJ2-5; 9 bases align to TRBD2. V gave up 4 bases and J gave up 6 bases; unmatched junction bases: 6. CDR3 length: 13 amino acids. CDR1 and CDR2 from the germline V gene are DFQATT and SNEGSKA (reference sequence). CDR3 protein: CSAIWTSDKTQYF. The CDR3 DNA sequence: TGCAGTGCTATATGGACTAGCGATAAGACCCAGTACTTC.

This clonotype was seen a few times. J is TRBJ1-3 and V is TRBV11-2; D uncertain. Germline CDR1 reads SGHAT; CDR2 reads FQNNGV. This CDR3 contains 16 residues. V lost 5 bases, J lost 1 base, and 15 bases lay in between. The CDR3 loop reads CASSPLAGFSGNTIYF. Here the CDR3 DNA reads TGTGCCAGCAGCCCTCTGGCCGGGTTTTCTGGAAACACCATATATTTT.

The V gene is TRBV4-1, the J gene TRBJ1-2; no reliable D call. Germline CDR1 reads MGHRA; CDR2 reads YSYEKL. This CDR3 is 14 amino acids long. The germline V and J ends were trimmed by 1 base and 7 bases, with 13 bases remaining between them. CDR3 residues: CASSQVGQKSGYTF. The CDR3 nucleotides are TGCGCCAGCAGCCAAGTAGGGCAGAAGAGTGGCTACACCTTC.

This clonotype has at least ten counts. The chain has TRBV7-2 and TRBJ1-2; 8 positions agree with TRBD1. Germline V gives CDR1 SGHTA, CDR2 FQGNSA. The CDR3 extends over 14 amino acids. J was trimmed by 8 bases and V by 2 bases; bases with no gene match: 7. This chain's CDR3 is CASSLLDRAGGYTF. CDR3 nucleotide sequence: TGTGCCAGCAGCTTACTGGACAGGGCGGGCGGCTACACCTTC.

The sample holds a few counts of this clonotype. Germline and junction disagree at one end, which may indicate a read error. V gene TRBV7-7 combines with J gene TRBJ2-5; 14 bases agree with TRBD2. In germline, CDR1 is SSHAT, CDR2 FNYEAQ (reference sequence). This CDR3 is 18 amino acids long. The CDR3 sequence is CASSSGTSGSPYQETQYF. The CDR3 DNA reads as TGTGCTAGCAGCTCTGGGACTAGCGGGAGCCCGTACCAAGAGACCCAGTACTTC. Drawing the rest from reference TRBV7-7 and TRBJ2-5, the complete variable domain is GAGVSQSPRYKVTKRGQDVTLRCDPISSHATLYWYQQALGQGPEFLTYFNYEAQPDKSGLPSDRFSAERPEGSISTLTIQRTEQRDSAMYRCASSSGTSGSPYQETQYFGPGTRLLVL.

The rearrangement joins TRBV6-6 to TRBJ2-5; 7 positions match TRBD2. The CDR3 is 14 amino acids. V was pared by 6 bases and J by 2 bases, with 6 bases of the junction left unmatched. Germline CDR1 reads MNHNY; CDR2 reads SVGAGI (reference sequence). In DNA form, the CDR3 reads TGTGCCAGCAGCTATACTAGCGTACAAGAGACCCAGTACTTC. Its protein is CASSYTSVQETQYF.

The sample holds a few counts of this clonotype. The chain employs TRBV12-3 or TRBV12-4 and TRBJ2-2, with no clear D. The CDR3 runs 13 residues. V was shortened by 11 bases and J by 2 bases, with 12 bases between the two germline ends. For the CDR3, the DNA is TGTGCCTCGGGCCATGCAAACACCGGGGAGCTGTTTTTT. The encoded protein is CASGHANTGELFF.

This clonotype turned up a few times. The chain uses TRBV3-1 and TRBJ1-6; D call uncertain. CDR1 is LGHDT, CDR2 YNNKEL, per germline (reference sequence). V shed 5 bases and J shed 8 bases, with 10 bases lying between them. The CDR3 covers 13 residues. The CDR3 DNA reads as TGTGCCAGCAGCAGCACCCCAGATTCACCCCTCCACTTT. This encodes CASSSTPDSPLHF.

V usage is TRBV11-3 and J usage is TRBJ2-5, with D unclear. This CDR3 region has 13 residues. CDR1 is SGHNT and CDR2 is YENEEA in the germline V gene. V was shortened by 4 bases and J by 5 bases, with 11 bases between the two germline ends. The CDR3, as DNA: TGTGCCAGCAGCTGGGCCGCTGGGGAGACCCAGTACTTC. Its translation: CASSWAAGETQYF.

This clonotype has just a few counts. The junction departs from the called germline gene at one end, perhaps through a read error. The genes are TRBV14 and TRBJ1-6, with 7 bases fitting TRBD1. CDR3 size: 18 residues. Germline V gene data show CDR1 as SGHDN and CDR2 as FVKESK. CDR3 nucleotides: TGTGCCAGCAACCAAGATGTAGGGGACAGCCCGTATAATTCACCCCTCCACTTT. The encoded protein is CASNQDVGDSPYNSPLHF. The full variable domain, completed using reference TRBV14 and TRBJ1-6, is EAGVTQFPSHSVIEKGQTVTLRCDPISGHDNLYWYRRVMGKEIKFLLHFVKESKQDESGMPNNRFLAERTGGTYSTLKVQPAELEDSGVYFCASNQDVGDSPYNSPLHFGNGTRLTVT.

This chain uses TRBV9 with TRBJ2-3, with 13 bases aligning to TRBD2. The germline V gene has CDR1 SGDLS and CDR2 YYNGEE. This CDR3 is built from 17 residues. The V and J ends lost 4 bases and 6 bases, in that order; junction bases with no gene match: 11. DNA of the CDR3: TGTGCCAGCAGCACCCTCAGGGTGACTAGCGGGGGGGATACGCAGTATTTT. It yields the protein CASSTLRVTSGGDTQYF.

V is TRBV3-1 and J is TRBJ2-3; TRBD2 aligns across 8 bases. CDR1 is LGHDT, CDR2 YNNKEL, per germline (reference sequence). Germline trimming cut 2 bases from V and 2 bases from J; bases unmatched to any gene: 3. The CDR3 consists of 15 residues. CDR3 residues: CASSQLAGLTDTQYF. Here the CDR3 DNA reads TGTGCCAGCAGCCAATTAGCGGGACTCACAGATACGCAGTATTTT.

The sample holds a few counts of this clonotype. The chain uses TRBV6-1 and TRBJ1-5; D is ambiguous. The germline V and J ends were trimmed by 4 bases and 5 bases, with 6 bases remaining between them. Germline CDR1 and CDR2: MNHNS and SASEGT. The CDR3 consists of 12 residues. CDR3 region: CASSGTYQPQHF. DNA of the CDR3: TGTGCCAGCAGTGGGACCTATCAGCCCCAGCATTTT.

Only a few counts were recorded for this clonotype. This chain links TRBV5-1 with TRBJ2-1; a weak D match, TRBD1 (6 bases). The germline gives CDR1 SGHRS, CDR2 YFSETQ. V was shortened by 1 base and J by 7 bases, with 15 bases between the two germline ends. The CDR3 is made up of 15 amino acids. CDR3 loop: CASSLLGGFRNEQFF. The CDR3, as DNA: TGCGCCAGCAGCTTGCTAGGGGGATTTAGGAATGAGCAGTTCTTC. The variable domain in full, with the rest retrieved from reference TRBV5-1 and TRBJ2-1, is KAGVTQTPRYLIKTRGQQVTLSCSPISGHRSVSWYQQTPGQGLQFLFEYFSETQRNKGNFPGRFSGRQFSNSRSEMNVSTLELGDSALYLCASSLLGGFRNEQFFGPGTRLTVL.

V is TRBV7-9 and J is TRBJ1-4; D may be TRBD1 (6 bases). Germline CDR1 reads SEHNR; CDR2 reads FQNEAQ (reference sequence). V was shortened by 1 base and J by 5 bases, with 8 bases between the two germline ends. The CDR3 length is 14 residues. CDR3 amino acids: CASSLVTGNEKLFF. The CDR3 DNA sequence: TGTGCCAGCAGCTTAGTAACAGGGAATGAAAAACTGTTTTTT. Drawing the rest from reference TRBV7-9 and TRBJ1-4, the complete variable domain is DTGVSQNPRHKITKRGQNVTFRCDPISEHNRLYWYRQTLGQGPEFLTYFQNEAQLEKSRLLSDRFSAERPKGSFSTLEIQRTEQGDSAMYLCASSLVTGNEKLFFGSGTQLSVL.

The chain employs TRBV18 and TRBJ1-3; TRBD1 might be the D (6 bases). Germline CDR1 and CDR2: KGHSH and LQKENI. CDR3 length: 18 amino acids. The germline V and J ends were trimmed by 0 bases and 2 bases, with 17 bases remaining between them. CDR3 amino acids: CASSPPTQLGAAGNTIYF. The CDR3 region has the DNA TGTGCCAGCTCACCACCAACCCAGCTGGGGGCTGCTGGAAACACCATATATTTT.

The J gene is TRBJ1-1, the V gene TRBV14; a weak D match, TRBD1 (6 bases). Between the trimmed V and J ends, which lost 4 bases and 4 bases, there was a span of 10 bases. Germline V gene lookup returns CDR1 SGHDN and CDR2 FVKESK. This CDR3 is built from 13 residues. The CDR3: CASSPRTVTEAFF. CDR3 DNA: TGTGCCAGCAGCCCCCGGACAGTCACTGAAGCTTTCTTT.

Only a few counts were recorded for this clonotype. The rearrangement joins TRBV7-8 to TRBJ2-5, with a tentative D call TRBD2 (6 bases). With the DNA end fitting TRBJ2-1 better, the J assignment may be wrong. The length of the CDR3 is 16 residues. Per germline, CDR1 SGHVS and CDR2 FQNEAQ. The CDR3 spells CASSDQGLLVYNEQFF. The CDR3 nucleotides are TGTGCCAGCAGCGACCAGGGACTCCTTGTCTACAATGAGCAGTTCTTC.

The chain's CDR3 is CSSLDSDEQFF. The CDR3 DNA sequence: TGCAGCTCTCTGGACAGCGATGAGCAGTTCTTC. The chain links TRBV29-1 to TRBJ2-1; possible D gene TRBD1, 6 bases. Trimming removed 8 bases at V and 8 bases at J, with 13 bases between. This CDR3 spans 11 amino acids. Germline V gene sequence: CDR1 SQVTM, CDR2 ANQGSEA.

The chain uses TRBV15 and TRBJ2-5, with D possibly being TRBD1 (5 bases). The DNA end favors TRBJ2-1, so the J call may be wrong. Germline V gives CDR1 LNHNV, CDR2 YYDKDF (reference sequence). This CDR3 is 12 amino acids long. The DNA of the CDR3 is TGTGCCACCAAGGGGTTATACAATGAGCAGTTCTTC. This encodes CATKGLYNEQFF.

Only a few counts were recorded for this clonotype. The CDR3 coding sequence is TGTGCCAGCCGGCCGGGACATACTAACTCTGGGGCCAACGTCCTGACTTTC. Protein: CASRPGHTNSGANVLTF. The chain carries TRBV2 and TRBJ2-6; TRBD1 is a possible D gene (6 bases). The CDR3 length is 17 residues. The V and J ends lost 8 bases and 0 bases respectively, with 17 bases between them. Per germline, CDR1 SNHLY and CDR2 FYNNEI.

The rearrangement joins TRBV7-9 to TRBJ2-5; 11 bases match TRBD2. The J call could be wrong; TRBJ2-1 is a better fit for the DNA end. This CDR3 is built from 16 residues. Looked up from germline, CDR1 is SEHNR and CDR2 is FQNEAQ (reference sequence). CDR3 coding DNA: TGTGCCAGCAGCGAGAGAGCTAGCGGGGGGAACAATGAGCAGTTCTTC. This gives the protein CASSERASGGNNEQFF.

The chain employs TRBV12-3 or TRBV12-4 and TRBJ2-1, with unresolved D. V was trimmed by 8 bases and J by 6 bases, leaving 20 bases between them. This CDR3 spans 15 amino acids. This CDR3 is CASAFVTEGGNEQFF. The CDR3 nucleotides read TGTGCCAGCGCCTTCGTAACGGAAGGTGGCAATGAGCAGTTCTTC.

V and J are TRBV30 and TRBJ2-1; D may be TRBD1 (5 bases). CDR3 length equals 15 residues. The germline V gene has CDR1 GTSNPN and CDR2 SVGIG (reference sequence). Trimming shortened V by 0 bases and J by 7 bases, and 16 bases separated the two germline ends. The CDR3 DNA reads TGTGCCTGGAGTGTCCCGATTTTGAACAGGAATGAGCAGTTCTTC. Amino acids: CAWSVPILNRNEQFF.

The V call is TRBV7-8, the J call TRBJ1-2, with no clear D. Germline CDR1 and CDR2: SGHVS and FQNEAQ. CDR3 length: 20 amino acids. Trimming removed 2 bases at V and 0 bases at J, with 25 bases between. CDR3 sequence reads: CASSLTQRTLQTEANYGYTF. The CDR3 DNA reads TGTGCCAGCAGCTTAACACAGCGTACGCTCCAGACCGAAGCTAACTATGGCTACACCTTC.

The CDR3 loop reads CSARPGGRGYGYTF. The CDR3 region has the DNA TGCAGTGCTAGACCGGGAGGGAGGGGCTATGGCTACACCTTC. The rearrangement links TRBV20-1 to TRBJ1-2; TRBD1 might be the D (5 bases). The CDR3 is 14 amino acids. V lost 2 bases to trimming and J lost 4 bases, with 14 bases between them. The germline V gene has CDR1 DFQATT and CDR2 SNEGSKA (reference sequence).

This clonotype was detected a few times. The chain couples TRBV11-2 to TRBJ2-3; D tentatively reads TRBD1 or TRBD2 (6 bases each). Germline lookup yields CDR1 SGHAT and CDR2 FQNNGV. Trimming removed 1 base at V and 3 bases at J, with 35 bases between. The CDR3 spans 23 residues. As DNA, the CDR3 is TGTGCCAGCAGCTTAGTCGTAGGTGGAGGGGGTTCTTCCAGCGGCCCTCGGACAGATACGCAGTATTTT. It yields the protein CASSLVVGGGGSSSGPRTDTQYF.